This T cell receptor beta chain emerged from a study of OX40 agonist ivuxolimab in advanced cancers. Study-level background: Patients assigned to dose escalation were diagnosed with hepatocellular carcinoma, melanoma, renal cell or head and neck cancer.

Using immunoSEQ multiplex PCR, the repertoire was profiled, and TCRdb retains in-frame clones only, with some absent. The sample yields just over 80,000 clones, 87% seen once. As concerns this clone: Its antigen is unidentified.

Findings of the study overall: Fewer expanded clones were found on average in CD4+ than in CD8+ T cells.

This CDR3 has 14 residues. Germline CDR1 is MNHEY and CDR2 is SMNVEV (reference sequence). V shed 11 bases and J shed 4 bases, with 20 bases lying between them. This chain joins TRBV27 and TRBJ1-1; D not resolved. The TCR comes from an adult with an advanced solid tumor such as melanoma, head and neck, liver or kidney cancer. Here the sequenced sample was CD4+ or CD8+ T cells sorted from blood, taken in a trial of the OX40 agonist ivuxolimab. The CDR3 loop reads CAQTDRPERTEAFF. The CDR3 DNA reads TGTGCCCAAACCGACCGGCCAGAACGCACTGAAGCTTTCTTT.